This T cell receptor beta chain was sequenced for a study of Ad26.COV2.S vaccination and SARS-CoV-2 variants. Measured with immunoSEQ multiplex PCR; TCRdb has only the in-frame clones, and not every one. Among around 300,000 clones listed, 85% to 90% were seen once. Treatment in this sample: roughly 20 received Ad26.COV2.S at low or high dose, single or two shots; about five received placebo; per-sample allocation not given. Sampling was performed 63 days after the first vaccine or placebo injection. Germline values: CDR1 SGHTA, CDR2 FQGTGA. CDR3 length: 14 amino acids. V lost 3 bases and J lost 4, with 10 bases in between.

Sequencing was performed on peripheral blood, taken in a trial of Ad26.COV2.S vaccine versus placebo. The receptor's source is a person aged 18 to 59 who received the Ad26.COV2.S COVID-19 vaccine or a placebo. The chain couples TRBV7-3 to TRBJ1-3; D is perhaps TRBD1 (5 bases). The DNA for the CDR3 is TGTGCCAGCAGCTTTTCAGGGTCCGGAAACACCATATATTTT. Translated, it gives CASSFSGSGNTIYF.